One and the same sample provided the 23 T cell receptor beta chains below, sequenced in a study of blood T cell repertoires in COVID-19. TCRdb's copy holds only in-frame clones and misses some; the assay was immunoSEQ multiplex PCR. The sample lists roughly 40,000 clones, almost 95% occurring once. Specimen: peripheral blood. These receptors originate from a man over 45 with active COVID-19.

J is TRBJ1-1 and V is TRBV12-3 or TRBV12-4; D is unresolved. Trimming left V 3 bases short and J 7 bases short, with 9 bases between. This CDR3 has 12 residues. CDR3 region: CASSFLLSEAFF. As DNA, the CDR3 is TGTGCCAGCAGTTTTTTGCTCAGTGAAGCTTTCTTT.

This clone was counted between two and nine times. This chain links TRBV27 with TRBJ2-1; D is possibly TRBD1 (5 bases). Germline lookup yields CDR1 MNHEY and CDR2 SMNVEV (reference sequence). Between the trimmed V and J ends, which lost 0 bases and 8 bases, there was a span of 11 bases. There are 14 residues in the CDR3. The CDR3 region has the DNA TGTGCCAGCAGTTTATCCGACAGTACCCATGAGCAGTTCTTC. It is translated as CASSLSDSTHEQFF.

This clone occurred a few times. In DNA form, the CDR3 reads TGTGCCAGTAGTATAGGGGACTACTCCTACGAGCAGTACTTC. As protein: CASSIGDYSYEQYF. The chain recombines TRBV19 with TRBJ2-7; 7 positions agree with TRBD2. Losses at the gene ends were 1 base for V and 0 bases for J; bases not matched to a gene: 0. Germline V gives CDR1 LNHDA, CDR2 SQIVND (reference sequence). This CDR3 has 14 residues.

The rearrangement links TRBV7-3 to TRBJ2-1, with 8 bases that match TRBD1. Germline-derived CDR1 and CDR2 are SGHTA and FQGTGA. V was clipped by 2 bases and J by 4 bases; unmatched bases: 7. CDR3 size: 16 residues. CDR3 in amino acids: CASSLVSGQAYNEQFF. The CDR3, as DNA: TGTGCCAGCAGCTTAGTGTCGGGACAGGCGTACAATGAGCAGTTCTTC.

The chain combines TRBV5-1 with TRBJ1-1; unclear D gene. Germline V gives CDR1 SGHRS, CDR2 YFSETQ. V was pared by 1 base and J by 3 bases, with 13 bases between. The CDR3 totals 15 residues. CDR3 loop: CASSLFPGSYTEAFF. The CDR3 DNA is TGCGCCAGCAGCTTGTTCCCGGGTTCGTACACTGAAGCTTTCTTT.

The chain has TRBV12-5 and TRBJ2-3; 8 bases map to TRBD1. CDR3 length equals 15 residues. V lost 5 bases, J lost 4 bases, and 8 bases stayed unmatched. Germline assignment: CDR1 LGHNT and CDR2 FRNRAP. The CDR3 DNA follows: TGTGCTAGTGGTAAAGGACAGGGATACGCAGATACGCAGTATTTT. It translates to CASGKGQGYADTQYF.

The rearrangement joins TRBV24-1 to TRBJ2-5; 11 bases map to TRBD2. CDR1 is KGHDR and CDR2 is SFDVKD in the germline V gene. The CDR3 covers 19 residues. The ends lost 5 bases at V and 2 bases at J; junction bases unmatched: 15. DNA of the CDR3: TGTGCCACCAGTGGCCCCTCCAGGGGGACTAGCGGAGGTCAAGAGACCCAGTACTTC. Encoded protein: CATSGPSRGTSGGQETQYF.

The rearrangement uses TRBV3-1 (or the pseudogene TRBV3-2) and TRBJ1-1; 11 bases agree with TRBD1. The germline gives CDR1 LGHDT, CDR2 YNNKEL (reference sequence). V was clipped by 4 bases and J by 5 bases; unmatched bases: 3. The CDR3 runs 14 residues. The CDR3 reads CASSLDRGQTEAFF. As DNA, the CDR3 is TGTGCCAGCAGCCTGGACAGGGGGCAAACTGAAGCTTTCTTT.

This chain uses TRBV24-1 with TRBJ2-2; 9 bases are shared with TRBD1. The CDR3 has 17 amino acids. The V and J ends lost 4 bases and 3 bases, in that order; junction bases with no gene match: 8. Germline V gene sequence: CDR1 KGHDR, CDR2 SFDVKD. CDR3 nucleotide sequence: TGTGCCACCAGTGACCATCCGGGACAGGGATACACCGGGGAGCTGTTTTTT. This gives the protein CATSDHPGQGYTGELFF.

On this clone: Different DNA sequences within this sample yield the same CDR3. This chain uses TRBV7-9 with TRBJ1-1; D remains unclear. From germline, CDR1 is SEHNR and CDR2 FQNEAQ (reference sequence). This CDR3 has 12 amino acids. V shed 2 bases and J shed 1 base, with 2 bases lying between them. CDR3 DNA sequence: TGTGCCAGCAGCTTACAGAACACTGAAGCTTTCTTT. Amino acids: CASSLQNTEAFF.

This clone has a single count. This chain links TRBV27 with TRBJ2-5; D unclear. This CDR3 is built from 13 residues. Per germline, CDR1 MNHEY and CDR2 SMNVEV (reference sequence). V was pared by 2 bases and J by 6 bases, with 10 bases between. The chain's CDR3 is CASSLGWRQTQYF. For the CDR3, the DNA is TGTGCCAGCAGTTTAGGGTGGCGGCAGACCCAGTACTTC.

The chain employs TRBV5-1 and TRBJ2-7, with 7 bases identical to TRBD2. CDR3 length: 15 residues. Germline CDR1 SGHRS, CDR2 YFSETQ. The V gene end was trimmed by 0 bases and the J gene end by 0 bases; junction bases not matched to a gene: 3. The CDR3, as DNA: TGCGCCAGCAGCTTGGGGGAGGGGAGCTCCTACGAGCAGTACTTC. Translated: CASSLGEGSSYEQYF.

The V and J genes are TRBV2 and TRBJ1-4; TRBD1 aligns across 8 bases. This CDR3 has 14 residues. Germline V CDR1 and CDR2: SNHLY, FYNNEI. Trimming cost V 8 bases and J 7 bases; bases outside gene matches: 9. The CDR3 DNA is TGTGCCAGCGGAGAGACAGGGGTGGGTGAAAAACTGTTTTTT. This sequence encodes CASGETGVGEKLFF. The whole variable domain, filled in from reference TRBV2 and TRBJ1-4, reads EPEVTQTPSHQVTQMGQEVILRCVPISNHLYFYWYRQILGQKVEFLVSFYNNEISEKSEIFDDQFSVERPDGSNFTLKIRSTKLEDSAMYFCASGETGVGEKLFFGSGTQLSVL.

This clone has a single count. The V call is TRBV5-1, the J call TRBJ2-7; unclear D gene. The V end lost 4 bases, the J end lost 3 bases, and 11 bases lay between the germline ends. The CDR3 is made up of 13 amino acids. The germline V gene encodes CDR1 SGHRS and CDR2 YFSETQ. This CDR3 is CASSPGSGYEQYF. In DNA, the CDR3 is TGCGCCAGCAGCCCCGGCTCGGGCTACGAGCAGTACTTC.

This chain joins TRBV5-6 and TRBJ2-3; 9 bases align to TRBD2. The V and J ends lost 3 bases and 3 bases, in that order; junction bases with no gene match: 2. In germline, CDR1 is SGHDT, CDR2 YYEEEE. The length of the CDR3 is 14 residues. The CDR3 nucleotides are TGTGCCAGCAGCTCCCTAGCGGGAACAGATACGCAGTATTTT. Its translation: CASSSLAGTDTQYF.

The chain combines TRBV21-1 with TRBJ2-6; no check of the table's D call, TRBD1, against the DNA was made. TRBV21-1 is labeled a pseudogene. The CDR3 is 19 amino acids. The CDR3 spells CASSFPGTGESSGANVLTF. The CDR3 bases are TGTGCCAGCAGCTTTCCCGGGACAGGGGAAAGCTCTGGGGCCAACGTCCTGACTTTC.

The V call is TRBV4-2, the J call TRBJ1-2; 9 bases align to TRBD1. Per the germline V gene, CDR1 is LGHNA and CDR2 is YNFKEQ. This CDR3 spans 14 amino acids. V lost 2 bases and J lost 3; bases outside the gene matches: 1. CDR3 loop: CASSQYRGHYGYTF. DNA of the CDR3: TGTGCCAGCAGCCAATACAGGGGGCACTATGGCTACACCTTC.

The V and J genes are TRBV6-1 and TRBJ1-1, with D perhaps matching TRBD1 (5 bases). This CDR3 contains 15 residues. Trimming shortened V by 2 bases and J by 1 base, and 11 bases separated the two germline ends. Germline loops: CDR1 MNHNS, CDR2 SASEGT. CDR3: CASSEWAGTNTEAFF. CDR3 coding DNA: TGTGCCAGCAGTGAATGGGCGGGGACGAACACTGAAGCTTTCTTT.

This clone is classed as medium-sized (0.01 to 0.1%). The rearrangement uses TRBV27 and TRBJ2-7; D perhaps matches TRBD2 (6 bases). Trimming left V 5 bases short and J 3 bases short, with 20 bases between. This CDR3 has 16 residues. In germline, CDR1 is MNHEY, CDR2 SMNVEV (reference sequence). This chain's CDR3 is CASSPLGGAPGYEQYF. The CDR3 region has the DNA TGTGCCAGCAGTCCCCTCGGAGGGGCCCCCGGCTACGAGCAGTACTTC.

V gene TRBV5-1 combines with J gene TRBJ1-6, with 8 bases aligning to TRBD1. V shed 0 bases, J shed 5 bases, and the junction held 4 bases outside the gene matches. The CDR3 runs to 16 residues. CDR1 is SGHRS and CDR2 is YFSETQ in the germline V gene. Here the CDR3 reads CASSLVGTGDNSPLHF. The CDR3 DNA is TGCGCCAGCAGCTTGGTGGGGACAGGAGATAATTCACCCCTCCACTTT.

The chain carries TRBV28 and TRBJ2-1; 7 bases map to TRBD2. The CDR3 spans 17 residues. Losses at the gene ends were 5 bases for V and 0 bases for J; bases not matched to a gene: 10. Germline V gene data show CDR1 as MDHEN and CDR2 as SYDVKM. CDR3 protein: CASSPQLALGSYNEQFF. As DNA, the CDR3 is TGTGCCAGCAGTCCCCAACTAGCGTTAGGCTCCTACAATGAGCAGTTCTTC.

This rearrangement joins TRBV7-9 to TRBJ2-7; 9 bases map to TRBD1. V gave up 5 bases and J gave up 3 bases; unmatched junction bases: 14. This CDR3 comprises 17 residues. In germline, CDR1 is SEHNR, CDR2 FQNEAQ (reference sequence). This chain's CDR3 is CASSHNPGDRAIYEQYF. The CDR3 DNA is TGTGCCAGCAGCCACAACCCGGGGGACAGGGCTATCTACGAGCAGTACTTC.

The chain joins TRBV27 to TRBJ2-2; D is unresolved. V was cut by 0 bases and J by 5 bases, with 10 bases left in between. The germline V gene encodes CDR1 MNHEY and CDR2 SMNVEV (reference sequence). This CDR3 comprises 15 residues. The DNA of the CDR3 is TGTGCCAGCAGTTTATCCACAGTCCAAACCGGGGAGCTGTTTTTT. Its protein product is CASSLSTVQTGELFF.